These T cell receptor beta chains were read from a single sample in a study of blood T cell repertoires in COVID-19. TCRdb's table, derived via immunoSEQ multiplex PCR, lists solely in-frame clones and lacks some. The sample has approximately 140,000 clones, roughly four fifths seen once; the top ten hold 2% to 3%. Sequenced sample: PBMCs or T cells enriched from blood (not recorded which). Source of these receptors: a man in his forties or fifties with acute COVID-19. Both conserved end residues are part of each CDR3. The order of the fields is CDR3 DNA, CDR3 protein, V gene, J gene, clone size, D gene. D genes are given only for firm matches. Clone size is given for some rows only: seen once, a few or many times, or a class if the clone is expanded.

CDR3 DNA: TGTGCCAGCGTCAGTAACTATAATTCACCCCTCCACTTT; CDR3 protein: CASVSNYNSPLHF; V gene: TRBV2; J gene: TRBJ1-6; clone size: .; D gene: .
CDR3 DNA: TGTGCCAGCAGCTTAGTTGAGGAGGGCTACACCTTC; CDR3 protein: CASSLVEEGYTF; V gene: TRBV7-2; J gene: TRBJ1-2; clone size: .; D gene: .
CDR3 DNA: TGTGCCAGCAGCTTAGTGCTAGCGGGGGGGCAACAGACCCAGTACTTC; CDR3 protein: CASSLVLAGGQQTQYF; V gene: TRBV7-2; J gene: TRBJ2-5; clone size: .; D gene: TRBD2
CDR3 DNA: TGCGCCAGCAGCCCGACAGGCGGTCAAGAGACCCAGTACTTC; CDR3 protein: CASSPTGGQETQYF; V gene: TRBV5-1; J gene: TRBJ2-5; clone size: .; D gene: .
CDR3 DNA: TGTGCCAGCAGCCAACGCGGGGTTCCTAACTATGGCTACACCTTC; CDR3 protein: CASSQRGVPNYGYTF; V gene: TRBV3-1/TRBV3-2; J gene: TRBJ1-2; clone size: .; D gene: .
CDR3 DNA: TGTGCCAGCAGTCTGGAGGGATTTAGCTCCTACGAGCAGTACTTC; CDR3 protein: CASSLEGFSSYEQYF; V gene: TRBV6-5; J gene: TRBJ2-7; clone size: .; D gene: .
CDR3 DNA: TGTGCCATCAGGGCTAGCGATACGAACACCGGGGAGCTGTTTTTT; CDR3 protein: CAIRASDTNTGELFF; V gene: TRBV10-3; J gene: TRBJ2-2; clone size: .; D gene: .
CDR3 DNA: TGTGCCAGCAGCCAAGAGGAAACAGGACGATGGTTCTTC; CDR3 protein: CASSQEETGRWFF; V gene: TRBV3-1/TRBV3-2; J gene: TRBJ2-1; clone size: once; D gene: .
CDR3 DNA: TGTGCCAGCAGCCTGCCTGGGGCTCCCCAGTACTTC; CDR3 protein: CASSLPGAPQYF; V gene: TRBV7-2; J gene: TRBJ2-7; clone size: .; D gene: .
CDR3 DNA: TGTGCCAGCATAAAGGAGGCGGACAATGAGCAGTTCTTC; CDR3 protein: CASIKEADNEQFF; V gene: TRBV2; J gene: TRBJ2-1; clone size: .; D gene: .
CDR3 DNA: TGTGCCAGCGGGCCGACAGGGGACTTTGGAAACACCATATATTTT; CDR3 protein: CASGPTGDFGNTIYF; V gene: TRBV6-5; J gene: TRBJ1-3; clone size: .; D gene: TRBD1
CDR3 DNA: TGTGCCAGCAGCTTAATGGCAGGGGGCAGTGAGCAGTTCTTC; CDR3 protein: CASSLMAGGSEQFF; V gene: TRBV7-3; J gene: TRBJ2-1; clone size: once; D gene: TRBD1
CDR3 DNA: TGCGCCAGCAGCCAACAGGGGTTGGACACCATATATTTT; CDR3 protein: CASSQQGLDTIYF; V gene: TRBV4-1; J gene: TRBJ1-3; clone size: .; D gene: .
CDR3 DNA: TGCGCCAGCAGCCCGGACAGTAACTATGGCTACACCTTC; CDR3 protein: CASSPDSNYGYTF; V gene: TRBV5-1; J gene: TRBJ1-2; clone size: .; D gene: .
CDR3 DNA: TGTGCCAGCAGCGTAGGGGAGCGCCTTGCCTACAATGAGCAGTTCTTC; CDR3 protein: CASSVGERLAYNEQFF; V gene: TRBV9; J gene: TRBJ2-1; clone size: .; D gene: .
CDR3 DNA: TGTGCCACCAGTGATACCGGACAGGGGAGGAATGAGCAGTTCTTC; CDR3 protein: CATSDTGQGRNEQFF; V gene: TRBV24-1; J gene: TRBJ2-1; clone size: .; D gene: TRBD1
CDR3 DNA: TGTGCCAGCAGCTTAGGAGCGGCGGGGGGCGGCTACACCTTC; CDR3 protein: CASSLGAAGGGYTF; V gene: TRBV7-9; J gene: TRBJ1-2; clone size: .; D gene: .
CDR3 DNA: TGTGCCAGTAGTGCCCGGACTGTAGATACGCAGTATTTT; CDR3 protein: CASSARTVDTQYF; V gene: TRBV19; J gene: TRBJ2-3; clone size: once; D gene: .